What follows are 19 T cell receptor beta chains derived from one specimen sequenced in a study of shared clonotypes between healthy human individuals (dated by TCRdb to between 2020 and 2021). To prepare the library, the immunoSEQ multiplex PCR assay was applied. Drawn from immuneACCESS, this table holds only the in-frame rearrangements with V and J called that TCRdb kept. Clones are partly lost; checked studies trace under half to an unresolved V gene and leave the rest unexplained. This sample gives a few million clones in total; approximately 92% of them show up just once. 0.13% to 0.15% of the sample is taken by the ten largest. The sample taken for sequencing was naive CD4+ T cells sorted from blood. According to the study, the label for this sample's cell subset or site signals: CD45RA+ positively selected. Source of these receptors: a man younger than 35 in good health.

The V gene is TRBV7-2, the J gene TRBJ2-3; 13 nucleotides agree with TRBD2. The CDR3 spans 18 residues. V trimming: 4 bases; J trimming: 2 bases; junction bases outside the gene matches: 9. Per germline, CDR1 SGHTA and CDR2 FQGNSA. The CDR3 DNA is TGTGCCAGCAGCTCCGGGGCTGGACTAGCGGGGGACACAGATACGCAGTATTTT. Residues: CASSSGAGLAGDTDTQYF.

The J gene is TRBJ2-7, the V gene TRBV20-1; 7 nucleotides line up with TRBD2. This CDR3 region has 11 residues. V lost 6 bases and J lost 7; bases outside the gene matches: 6. In germline, CDR1 is DFQATT, CDR2 SNEGSKA (reference sequence). CDR3 residues: CSAGLAAEQYF. Here the CDR3 DNA reads TGCAGTGCCGGCCTAGCGGCGGAGCAGTACTTC.

The chain is built from TRBV5-4 and TRBJ2-7; D call uncertain. Germline assignment: CDR1 SGHNT and CDR2 YYREEE (reference sequence). The CDR3 has 14 amino acids. V was trimmed by 0 bases and J by 1 base, leaving 8 bases between them. The CDR3 reads CASSLEGWSYEQYF. The CDR3, as DNA: TGTGCCAGCAGCTTGGAAGGGTGGTCCTACGAGCAGTACTTC.

J is TRBJ1-5 and V is TRBV5-6; 9 bases line up with TRBD1. This CDR3 has 13 residues. The germline V gene has CDR1 SGHDT and CDR2 YYEEEE. With 1 base clipped from V and 8 bases from J, the junction kept 1 base outside the gene matches. This CDR3 is CASSLTGGEPQHF. The CDR3 coding sequence is TGTGCCAGCAGCTTGACAGGGGGCGAGCCCCAGCATTTT. Using reference TRBV5-6 and TRBJ1-5 for the parts outside the CDR3, the full variable domain is DAGVTQSPTHLIKTRGQQVTLRCSPKSGHDTVSWYQQALGQGPQFIFQYYEEEERQRGNFPDRFSGHQFPNYSSELNVNALLLGDSALYLCASSLTGGEPQHFGDGTRLSIL.

The J gene is TRBJ2-1, the V gene TRBV12-5; maybe TRBD1 (5 bases). This CDR3 region has 15 residues. Trimming stripped 3 bases from V and 6 bases from J, with 15 bases between. Germline CDR1 and CDR2: LGHNT and FRNRAP. This CDR3 is CASGFGARKSNEQFF. The CDR3 DNA sequence: TGTGCTAGTGGTTTTGGGGCTCGCAAATCCAATGAGCAGTTCTTC.

This rearrangement joins TRBV30 to TRBJ1-2; D is perhaps TRBD1 (6 bases). Trimming cost V 2 bases and J 6 bases, with 16 bases left between them. This CDR3 has 14 residues. Germline V lookup: CDR1 GTSNPN, CDR2 SVGIG (reference sequence). The CDR3 spells CAWSIVVSGDGYTF. The CDR3 DNA reads TGTGCCTGGAGTATAGTGGTTTCAGGGGATGGCTACACCTTC.

The chain links TRBV5-1 to TRBJ2-5; TRBD2 aligns across 8 bases. The CDR3 extends over 16 amino acids. Trimming cost V 3 bases and J 1 base; bases outside gene matches: 8. The germline V gene encodes CDR1 SGHRS and CDR2 YFSETQ. CDR3 coding DNA: TGCGCCAGCAGCTCCGGTGGCGGGGGGACCCAAGAGACCCAGTACTTC. This gives the protein CASSSGGGGTQETQYF.

The chain combines TRBV5-4 with TRBJ1-1; 8 bases fit TRBD1. Germline loops: CDR1 SGHNT, CDR2 YYREEE (reference sequence). The J segment lost 4 bases and the V segment lost 2 bases, leaving 4 bases of the junction unmatched. The CDR3 is made up of 14 amino acids. The CDR3 here is CASSFPDRATEAFF. CDR3 nucleotides: TGTGCCAGCAGCTTCCCGGACAGGGCCACTGAAGCTTTCTTT.

The chain has TRBV5-1 and TRBJ1-2; 9 bases align to TRBD1. The germline V gene encodes CDR1 SGHRS and CDR2 YFSETQ. The CDR3 totals 14 residues. J was trimmed by 6 bases and V by 5 bases; bases with no gene match: 8. The CDR3 spells CASSRADRGDGYTF. The CDR3 DNA reads as TGCGCCAGCAGTCGCGCGGACAGGGGCGATGGCTACACCTTC.

This clone was recorded a few times. The chain uses TRBV11-3 and TRBJ1-2; TRBD1 is a possible D gene (5 bases). Germline CDR1 SGHNT, CDR2 YENEEA. Trimming removed 3 bases at V and 4 bases at J, with 6 bases between. This CDR3 comprises 12 residues. The CDR3 loop reads CASSFQGYGYTF. CDR3 bases: TGTGCCAGCAGCTTTCAGGGCTATGGCTACACCTTC.

This chain joins TRBV5-8 and TRBJ1-2; maybe TRBD1 (6 bases). Trimming stripped 0 bases from V and 5 bases from J, with 14 bases between. The CDR3 has 15 amino acids. The V gene's germline CDR1 is SGHTS and CDR2 YDEGEE. This CDR3 is CASSLGTEPSYGYTF. The DNA of the CDR3 is TGTGCCAGCAGCTTGGGGACAGAACCCTCGTATGGCTACACCTTC. Together with reference TRBV5-8 and TRBJ1-2, the CDR3 gives the full variable domain: EAGVTQSPTHLIKTRGQQATLRCSPISGHTSVYWYQQALGLGLQFLLWYDEGEERNRGNFPPRFSGRQFPNYSSELNVNALELEDSALYLCASSLGTEPSYGYTFGSGTRLTVV.

The chain uses TRBV6-6 and TRBJ2-3; the D gene is possibly TRBD2 (6 bases). Trimming removed 6 bases from V and 1 base from J, with 11 bases in between. This CDR3 region has 14 residues. The germline CDR1 and CDR2 sequences are MNHNY and SVGAGI (reference sequence). For the CDR3, the DNA is TGTGCCAGCAGCCGGACGGGGGGCACAGATACGCAGTATTTT. Encoded protein: CASSRTGGTDTQYF.

The CDR3 DNA reads TGTGCCAGAAGCTTGGATGGGGCGGTAGGGACCGGGGAGCTGTTTTTT. It codes for CARSLDGAVGTGELFF. This chain connects TRBV5-3 to TRBJ2-2; weak D call: TRBD1 (5 bases). TRBV5-3 is noted as an ORF with a role that remains uncertain. V lost 0 bases and J lost 5, with 14 bases in between. CDR3 length equals 16 residues.

Only a few counts were recorded for this clone. Other nucleotide sequences from this sample produce the same CDR3. This chain uses TRBV30 with TRBJ1-1, with D perhaps TRBD1 (5 bases). Trimming took 3 bases from V and 1 from J, leaving 9 bases between them. The CDR3 length is 13 residues. Germline CDR1 and CDR2: GTSNPN and SVGIG (reference sequence). As DNA, the CDR3 is TGTGCCTGGAGCAAGGGGACGAACACTGAAGCTTTCTTT. Amino acid sequence: CAWSKGTNTEAFF. The full variable domain, its missing parts supplied by reference TRBV30 and TRBJ1-1, is SQTIHQWPATLVQPVGSPLSLECTVEGTSNPNLYWYRQAAGRGLQLLFYSVGIGQISSEVPQNLSASRPQDRQFILSSKKLLLSDSGFYLCAWSKGTNTEAFFGQGTRLTVV.

This clone was observed a handful of times. The V and J genes are TRBV7-9 and TRBJ1-2; D remains ambiguous. The CDR3 consists of 12 residues. The V end lost 4 bases, the J end lost 2 bases, and 5 bases lay between the germline ends. Per germline, CDR1 SEHNR and CDR2 FQNEAQ (reference sequence). The CDR3 loop reads CASSSDNYGYTF. CDR3 bases: TGTGCCAGCAGCTCGGACAACTATGGCTACACCTTC. The variable domain in full, with the rest retrieved from reference TRBV7-9 and TRBJ1-2, is DTGVSQNPRHKITKRGQNVTFRCDPISEHNRLYWYRQTLGQGPEFLTYFQNEAQLEKSRLLSDRFSAERPKGSFSTLEIQRTEQGDSAMYLCASSSDNYGYTFGSGTRLTVV.

The chain couples TRBV7-2 to TRBJ2-5, with 8 bases identical to TRBD2. CDR1 and CDR2 from the germline V gene are SGHTA and FQGNSA. V dropped 1 base and J dropped 4; count of bases not matched to a gene: 5. CDR3 size: 15 residues. The CDR3 loop reads CASSLVGGALETQYF. DNA for the CDR3: TGTGCCAGCAGCTTAGTCGGGGGGGCCTTAGAGACCCAGTACTTC.

On this clone: Other DNA sequences in this sample translate to the same CDR3. The chain carries TRBV6-5 and TRBJ2-5, with D tentatively TRBD2 (7 bases). The CDR3 spans 13 residues. Between the trimmed V and J ends, which lost 7 bases and 2 bases, there was a span of 11 bases. CDR1 and CDR2 (germline): MNHEY, SVGAGI. The CDR3 coding sequence is TGTGCCAGCACGCGGGGGCCTCAAGAGACCCAGTACTTC. Its translation is CASTRGPQETQYF.

The V and J genes are TRBV15 and TRBJ2-5; 7 bases map to TRBD2. V lost 1 base to trimming and J lost 4 bases; unmatched junction nucleotides: 3. This CDR3 is built from 14 residues. CDR1 and CDR2 from the germline V gene are LNHNV and YYDKDF (reference sequence). The CDR3: CATSRAGGVETQYF. The CDR3 DNA reads TGTGCCACCAGCAGAGCTGGGGGGGTAGAGACCCAGTACTTC. The variable domain in full, with the rest retrieved from reference TRBV15 and TRBJ2-5, is DAMVIQNPRYQVTQFGKPVTLSCSQTLNHNVMYWYQQKSSQAPKLLFHYYDKDFNNEADTPDNFQSRRPNTSFCFLDIRSPGLGDTAMYLCATSRAGGVETQYFGPGTRLLVL.

For this clone: This clone may be a read error of a much larger clone one base away. This same CDR3 is encoded by further DNA sequences in the sample. The chain has TRBV11-2 and TRBJ1-6; D not certain. CDR1 SGHAT and CDR2 FQNNGV come from the germline V gene. Between the trimmed V and J ends, which lost 3 bases and 7 bases, there was a span of 4 bases. There are 12 residues in the CDR3. The CDR3 DNA reads as TGTGCCAGCAGCTTCGGGAATTCACCCCTCCACTTT. Protein sequence: CASSFGNSPLHF.